The 11 T cell receptor beta chains in this list originate from one sample, sequenced in a study of cytomegalovirus exposure and HLA in healthy donors. The PCR ran on 60 Vbeta and 13 Jbeta primers. Profiled with immunoSEQ multiplex PCR; TCRdb holds only in-frame clones, not every one. Of about 200,000 clones in the sample, about four fifths were seen once. Material: PBMCs. Receptors originate from a woman in her thirties or forties in good health and CMV-seronegative.

The chain uses TRBV27 and TRBJ2-7; the match to TRBD2 covers 11 bases. Germline CDR1 and CDR2: MNHEY and SMNVEV (reference sequence). The CDR3 runs 14 residues. Trimming removed 5 bases from V and 3 bases from J; junction bases left unmatched: 3. The CDR3 spells CASSGTSGSYEQYF. The CDR3, as DNA: TGTGCCAGCAGTGGAACTAGCGGGAGCTACGAGCAGTACTTC.

This clone was observed a handful of times. The rearrangement uses TRBV11-2 and TRBJ2-3; 12 bases line up with TRBD2. The CDR3 extends over 18 amino acids. Germline V gene lookup returns CDR1 SGHAT and CDR2 FQNNGV. V dropped 5 bases and J dropped 8; count of bases not matched to a gene: 17. CDR3 region: CASSRIYLGLAGFSTQYF. The DNA for the CDR3 is TGTGCCAGCAGCCGCATCTATTTGGGACTAGCGGGCTTCAGTACGCAGTATTTT.

The V gene is TRBV7-8, the J gene TRBJ2-1, with 8 positions matching TRBD2. The CDR3 is made up of 14 amino acids. Germline V gene data show CDR1 as SGHVS and CDR2 as FQNEAQ. V lost 5 bases and J lost 4; bases outside the gene matches: 4. CDR3 sequence (DNA): TGTGCCAGCAGCCCGGGACTAGTTTACAATGAGCAGTTCTTC. Translation: CASSPGLVYNEQFF.

This chain joins TRBV19 and TRBJ1-2; TRBD1 is a possible D gene (6 bases). Trimming stripped 7 bases from V and 2 bases from J, with 20 bases between. CDR3 length: 16 amino acids. CDR1 is LNHDA and CDR2 is SQIVND in the germline V gene (reference sequence). CDR3 residues: CASTETGTIRNYGYTF. As DNA, the CDR3 is TGTGCCAGTACCGAGACCGGGACAATTAGAAACTATGGCTACACCTTC.

The rearrangement links TRBV19 to TRBJ1-5, with TRBD1 matching over 7 bases. Germline V gene data show CDR1 as LNHDA and CDR2 as SQIVND (reference sequence). The CDR3 consists of 16 residues. V trimming: 7 bases; J trimming: 5 bases; junction bases outside the gene matches: 14. CDR3 bases: TGTGCCAGTACCCAGACAGGGTTGAGGTTCGATCAGCCCCAGCATTTT. This encodes CASTQTGLRFDQPQHF.

CDR3 sequence: CASSLWTGTYGKLFF. CDR3 nucleotide sequence: TGTGCCAGCAGCTTGTGGACAGGGACTTATGGAAAACTGTTTTTT. V usage is TRBV7-2 and J usage is TRBJ1-4; 8 bases are a match to TRBD1. The CDR3 is made up of 15 amino acids. Germline V lookup: CDR1 SGHTA, CDR2 FQGNSA. After removal of 3 bases from V and 10 bases from J, the junction contained 10 bases not matched to a gene.

The chain links TRBV7-9 to TRBJ2-3, with 7 positions matching TRBD2. The CDR3 has 16 amino acids. Germline V lookup: CDR1 SEHNR, CDR2 FQNEAQ (reference sequence). V gave up 1 base and J gave up 0 bases; unmatched junction bases: 4. This CDR3 is CASSLVAGYSTDTQYF. CDR3 DNA: TGTGCCAGCAGCTTAGTAGCGGGCTATAGCACAGATACGCAGTATTTT.

This chain links TRBV29-1 with TRBJ1-4, with TRBD1 matching 11 bases. The CDR3 runs 14 residues. V lost 0 bases, J lost 8 bases, and 2 bases stayed unmatched. CDR1 is SQVTM, CDR2 ANQGSEA, per germline. CDR3: CSVEEGTGGEKLFF. The CDR3 region has the DNA TGCAGCGTTGAAGAAGGGACAGGGGGGGAAAAACTGTTTTTT.

The V and J genes are TRBV6-1 and TRBJ2-3; TRBD2 is a possible D gene (5 bases). Germline CDR1 MNHNS, CDR2 SASEGT. V lost 2 bases to trimming and J lost 5 bases, with 8 bases between them. This CDR3 is 13 amino acids long. CDR3 DNA sequence: TGTGCCAGCAGTGAATGGAGGAGAGATACGCAGTATTTT. Its translation is CASSEWRRDTQYF.

The chain uses TRBV7-9 and TRBJ2-1; 10 bases fit TRBD2. The CDR3 loop spans 17 amino acids. Germline V gene lookup returns CDR1 SEHNR and CDR2 FQNEAQ (reference sequence). With V trimmed by 5 bases and J by 1 base, 8 bases remained unmatched. The CDR3 nucleotides read TGTGCCAGCAGCCCGGAACTAGCGGGACCGTCCTACAATGAGCAGTTCTTC. Translated: CASSPELAGPSYNEQFF.

This chain joins TRBV10-3 and TRBJ2-6; no reliable D call. The CDR3 runs to 14 residues. Germline V gene lookup returns CDR1 ENHRY and CDR2 SYGVKD. Trimming took off 8 bases at V and 0 bases at J, with 8 bases between the two ends. The CDR3 spells CAIPKSSGANVLTF. CDR3 DNA: TGTGCCATCCCCAAGAGCTCTGGGGCCAACGTCCTGACTTTC.